These 18 T cell receptor beta chains were all obtained from the same sample, sequenced in a study of OX40 agonist ivuxolimab in advanced cancers. Profiled with immunoSEQ multiplex PCR; TCRdb holds only in-frame clones, not every one. The sample has about 130,000 clones; 90% to 95% are singletons. The specimen was CD4+ or CD8+ T cells sorted from blood, collected in a trial of the OX40 agonist ivuxolimab. These receptors all come from an adult with an advanced solid tumor such as melanoma, head and neck, liver or kidney cancer.

The chain has TRBV5-1 and TRBJ2-2, with a possible D match to TRBD1 (6 bases). V lost 1 base, J lost 4 bases, and 11 bases lay in between. The length of the CDR3 is 15 residues. Germline CDR1 SGHRS, CDR2 YFSETQ. CDR3 protein: CASSLSGATTGELFF. The CDR3 DNA sequence: TGCGCCAGCAGCTTGTCAGGGGCGACCACCGGGGAGCTGTTTTTT.

As to this clone: One end of the junction does not line up with germline, which may come from a read error. J is TRBJ1-3 and V is TRBV6-1, with D possibly TRBD1 on 6 matching bases. CDR1 and CDR2 from the germline V gene are MNHNS and SASEGT. There are 13 residues in the CDR3. The CDR3: CASSQDSPKHHIF. In nucleotides, the CDR3 is TGTGCCAGCAGCCAGGACAGCCCGAAACACCATATATTT.

The V call is TRBV19, the J call TRBJ2-7; D tentatively reads TRBD1 or TRBD2 (5 bases each). This CDR3 region has 14 residues. Germline-derived CDR1 and CDR2 are LNHDA and SQIVND (reference sequence). V lost 7 bases and J 0 bases, leaving 13 bases between the germline ends. CDR3 nucleotides: TGTGCCAGTAACTCCGGGACGGCCTCCTACGAGCAGTACTTC. This translates into CASNSGTASYEQYF.

The chain joins TRBV7-2 to TRBJ2-3; D may be TRBD1 (6 bases). This CDR3 contains 14 residues. With 4 bases removed from V and 1 base from J, the gap between germline ends came to 9 bases. The V gene's germline CDR1 is SGHTA and CDR2 FQGNSA. The CDR3 here is CASSSRTGTDTQYF. The DNA of the CDR3 is TGTGCCAGCAGCTCCAGGACAGGCACAGATACGCAGTATTTT.

The rearrangement uses TRBV11-2 and TRBJ2-4, with 7 bases that match TRBD2. Per germline, CDR1 SGHAT and CDR2 FQNNGV. The CDR3 is made up of 14 amino acids. J gave up 6 bases and V 5 bases, and 7 bases lay outside the gene matches. The CDR3 spells CASSPGGLRNIQYF. DNA of the CDR3: TGTGCCAGCAGCCCGGGGGGACTTAGAAACATTCAGTACTTC.

As regards this clone: Germline and junction disagree at one end, which may indicate a read error. The V and J genes are TRBV18 and TRBJ2-2; D not resolved. This CDR3 contains 14 residues. The germline V gene encodes CDR1 KGHSH and CDR2 LQKENI. CDR3 residues: CASSPQRNTGELFF. The CDR3 bases are TGTGCCAGCTCCCCACAGAGAAACACCGGGGAGCTGTTTTTT.

The V call is TRBV10-3, the J call TRBJ1-2; D is ambiguous. The CDR3 has 13 residues. V lost 2 bases, J lost 8 bases, and 12 bases lay in between. Germline CDR1 and CDR2: ENHRY and SYGVKD. The CDR3 DNA reads as TGTGCCATCAGTGAGGTGGGATCTGGAGGCTACACCTTC. It translates to CAISEVGSGGYTF.

The chain uses TRBV5-4 and TRBJ1-6; D is uncertain. Trimming left V 1 base short and J 5 bases short, with 19 bases between. The CDR3 has 18 amino acids. Germline V gene data show CDR1 as SGHNT and CDR2 as YYREEE (reference sequence). CDR3 DNA sequence: TGTGCCAGCAGCTTGTTAGGCGCCCTACTCGAGAATAATTCACCCCTCCACTTT. Translating gives CASSLLGALLENNSPLHF.

V and J are TRBV11-2 and TRBJ2-7; no reliable D call. In germline, CDR1 is SGHAT, CDR2 FQNNGV. This CDR3 is built from 12 residues. The V end was cut by 1 base, the J end by 5 bases, with 6 bases between. CDR3 DNA sequence: TGTGCCAGCAGCTTAGTAGATAACGAGCAGTACTTC. It specifies CASSLVDNEQYF. The full variable domain, in which reference TRBV11-2 and TRBJ2-7 provide the parts outside the CDR3, is EAGVAQSPRYKIIEKRQSVAFWCNPISGHATLYWYQQILGQGPKLLIQFQNNGVVDDSQLPKDRFSAERLKGVDSTLKIQPAKLEDSAVYLCASSLVDNEQYFGPGTRLTVT.

CDR3 sequence reads: CASSIAHNGQGNQPQHF. In DNA form, the CDR3 reads TGTGCCAGTAGTATAGCACACAACGGACAGGGTAATCAGCCCCAGCATTTT. V is TRBV19 and J is TRBJ1-5; 8 bases match TRBD1. Germline assignment: CDR1 LNHDA and CDR2 SQIVND (reference sequence). The CDR3 length is 17 residues. V gave up 1 base and J gave up 4 bases; unmatched junction bases: 9.

The chain has TRBV6-6 and TRBJ1-1, with 10 bases lining up with TRBD1. CDR1 and CDR2 from the germline V gene are MNHNY and SVGAGI (reference sequence). The CDR3 extends over 15 amino acids. The V and J ends lost 2 bases and 5 bases, in that order; junction bases with no gene match: 5. Here the CDR3 reads CASSYGTGVGTEAFF. The CDR3 bases are TGTGCCAGCAGTTACGGGACAGGGGTAGGGACTGAAGCTTTCTTT.

The rearrangement links TRBV18 to TRBJ2-5, with 8 nucleotides matching TRBD1. V shed 2 bases, J shed 2 bases, and the junction held 4 bases outside the gene matches. CDR1 is KGHSH, CDR2 LQKENI, per germline. The CDR3 is 15 amino acids. The CDR3 coding sequence is TGTGCCAGCTCACCAATCCGGGACAGGCAAGAGACCCAGTACTTC. Its translation: CASSPIRDRQETQYF.

The chain joins TRBV5-1 to TRBJ2-5, with TRBD2 matching 7 bases. The closer fit of TRBJ2-7 to the DNA end suggests the J call may be wrong. This CDR3 is built from 14 residues. In germline, CDR1 is SGHRS, CDR2 YFSETQ. This CDR3 reads CASSGAGPNYEQYF. As DNA, the CDR3 is TGCGCCAGCAGTGGAGCGGGACCGAACTACGAGCAGTACTTC.

The rearrangement links TRBV6-5 to TRBJ2-7; 9 nucleotides match TRBD1. This CDR3 contains 14 residues. Germline V gives CDR1 MNHEY, CDR2 SVGAGI. V lost 4 bases and J lost 5; bases outside the gene matches: 6. This CDR3 reads CASSFRDRDDEQYF. The DNA of the CDR3 is TGTGCCAGCAGTTTTCGGGACAGGGACGACGAGCAGTACTTC.

The V and J genes are TRBV4-3 and TRBJ1-3, with TRBD1 matching over 10 bases. Trimming removed 3 bases from V and 8 bases from J; junction bases left unmatched: 4. The CDR3 is made up of 14 amino acids. CDR1 and CDR2 (germline): LGHNA, YSLEER. The CDR3 loop is CASSQRQGADTIYF. CDR3 bases: TGCGCCAGCAGCCAGAGACAGGGGGCAGACACCATATATTTT.

In this sample, this clone turned up once. V usage is TRBV6-1 and J usage is TRBJ2-7; D uncertain. Germline V gene sequence: CDR1 MNHNS, CDR2 SASEGT. CDR3 length: 11 amino acids. Trimming cost V 6 bases and J 2 bases, with 5 bases left between them. The CDR3 DNA is TGTGCCAGCAGGTCCCCCTACGAGCAGTACTTC. Residues: CASRSPYEQYF.

V is TRBV7-2 and J is TRBJ2-2; D remains unclear. V lost 7 bases to trimming and J lost 1 base, with 4 bases between them. CDR1 SGHTA and CDR2 FQGNSA come from the germline V gene. CDR3 length equals 12 residues. CDR3 sequence: CASTLNTGELFF. CDR3 bases: TGTGCCAGCACTCTGAACACCGGGGAGCTGTTTTTT.

The chain combines TRBV7-2 with TRBJ2-7, with D perhaps matching TRBD1 (6 bases). Germline V CDR1 and CDR2: SGHTA, FQGNSA. The CDR3 has 14 amino acids. V was shortened by 5 bases and J by 1 base, with 12 bases between the two germline ends. The CDR3 protein is CASSRDRNSYEQYF. Here the CDR3 DNA reads TGTGCCAGCAGCCGAGACAGGAATTCCTACGAGCAGTACTTC.